This record looks at one T cell receptor beta chain sequence and its context. Assay: immunoSEQ multiplex PCR; the TCRdb copy retains only in-frame clones and omits some. The sample comprises roughly 49,000 clones, about 86% of which are singletons, and over 1.5% rests with the top ten. Systemic immunosuppression or a history of autoimmune disease excluded patients. The data are from a study of OX40 agonist ivuxolimab in advanced cancers. The wider study: Treatment received earlier with anti-PD-1, anti-PD-L1 or anti-CTLA-4 agents was allowed, and under 50% had some.

The V gene lost 10 bases and the J gene lost 6 bases, with 22 bases spanning the gap. There are 14 residues in the CDR3. CDR1 MNHNS and CDR2 SASEGT come from the germline V gene. The rearrangement joins TRBV6-1 to TRBJ2-7, with a weak D call TRBD1 (6 bases). This TCR came from an adult with an advanced solid tumor such as melanoma, head and neck, liver or kidney cancer. Sequenced here: CD4+ or CD8+ T cells sorted from blood, sampled in a trial of the OX40 agonist ivuxolimab. CDR3 in amino acids: CATGSGHEPPEQYF. CDR3 nucleotides: TGTGCCACCGGTTCGGGACACGAGCCTCCCGAGCAGTACTTC.